A single sample gave rise to the 20 T cell receptor beta chains below, sequenced in a study of read filtering for tumor transcriptome and immune sequencing (dated by TCRdb to 2019 to 2021). Reads for this sample came from an Illumina HiSeq 4000. Starting from roughly 410 ng RNA, TCR libraries were constructed with the Immunoverse kit using molecular barcoded adaptors that cover the alpha/delta and beta/gamma chains. TCRdb reworked the public reads: Q25 trimming with fastp, MiXCR clone assembly, productive beta chains retained. Each entry is one CDR3 protein sequence, shown with its most common DNA and genes. The sample records roughly 130,000 distinct CDR3 sequences, about an eighth of which are singletons. Approximately 10% of the sample lies in the top ten. Sample: a population of CD138-negative cells sorted from bone marrow. The sample's cell subset or site label is to be understood as: bone marrow mononuclear cells depleted of CD138+ plasma/myeloma cells by negative magnetic selection. Every receptor here comes from a donor at least 40 years old with multiple myeloma.

This clonotype occurred a few times. The chain has TRBV6-6 and TRBJ1-5; TRBD1 agrees at 9 bases. Germline trimming cut 6 bases from V and 7 bases from J; bases unmatched to any gene: 7. The V gene's germline CDR1 is MNHNY and CDR2 SVGAGI (reference sequence). There are 14 residues in the CDR3. CDR3 bases: TGTGCCAGCAGGTGGACAGGGGAGAACCAGCCCCAGCATTTT. It specifies CASRWTGENQPQHF.

This clonotype was observed many times. The chain carries TRBV7-9 and TRBJ1-1, with D unresolved. From germline, CDR1 is SEHNR and CDR2 FQNEAQ (reference sequence). The CDR3 extends over 15 amino acids. The V end lost 5 bases, the J end lost 0 bases, and 13 bases lay between the germline ends. This CDR3 reads CASSLSGGVNTEAFF. As DNA, the CDR3 is TGTGCCAGCAGCCTCTCCGGAGGAGTGAACACTGAAGCTTTCTTT.

The rearrangement uses TRBV12-3 or TRBV12-4 and TRBJ2-3; 13 nucleotides line up with TRBD2. The CDR3 is made up of 14 amino acids. V lost 6 bases to trimming and J lost 5 bases; unmatched junction nucleotides: 2. CDR3 DNA: TGTGCCAGCAGGACTAGCGGGGGGATAGATACGCAGTATTTT. It codes for CASRTSGGIDTQYF.

The sample holds many counts of this clonotype. The rearrangement links TRBV12-3 or TRBV12-4 to TRBJ2-7; tentatively, D is TRBD1 (5 bases). V was shortened by 6 bases and J by 2 bases, with 17 bases between the two germline ends. There are 15 residues in the CDR3. The CDR3 reads CASSSGMAGTYEQYF. In DNA form, the CDR3 reads TGTGCCAGCAGCTCCGGTATGGCAGGGACCTACGAGCAGTACTTC.

This clonotype was counted many times. This rearrangement joins TRBV6-6 to TRBJ2-3, with D tentatively TRBD2 (6 bases). Trimming took 2 bases from V and 0 from J, leaving 12 bases between them. The CDR3 loop spans 16 amino acids. CDR1 and CDR2 from the germline V gene are MNHNY and SVGAGI (reference sequence). This CDR3 reads CASSYALARSTDTQYF. CDR3 in DNA: TGTGCCAGCAGTTACGCCCTAGCGAGAAGCACAGATACGCAGTATTTT.

In its sample, this clonotype was seen many times. The chain couples TRBV15 to TRBJ2-1, with 10 bases lining up with TRBD2. This CDR3 comprises 17 residues. Germline CDR1 and CDR2: LNHNV and YYDKDF (reference sequence). J lost 2 bases, V lost 0 bases, and 4 bases had no gene match. The CDR3 is CATSRDGLAATYNEQFF. The CDR3 nucleotides are TGTGCCACCAGCAGAGATGGACTAGCGGCTACCTACAATGAGCAGTTCTTC. The full variable domain, its missing parts supplied by reference TRBV15 and TRBJ2-1, is DAMVIQNPRYQVTQFGKPVTLSCSQTLNHNVMYWYQQKSSQAPKLLFHYYDKDFNNEADTPDNFQSRRPNTSFCFLDIRSPGLGDTAMYLCATSRDGLAATYNEQFFGPGTRLTVL.

This clonotype came up many times. The J gene is TRBJ1-1, the V gene TRBV3-1; D not resolved. This CDR3 is built from 13 residues. Trimming removed 4 bases from V and 1 base from J, with 7 bases in between. In germline, CDR1 is LGHDT, CDR2 YNNKEL (reference sequence). CDR3 nucleotides: TGTGCCAGCAGCCTTACACGGAACACTGAAGCTTTCTTT. It yields the protein CASSLTRNTEAFF. Drawing the rest from reference TRBV3-1 and TRBJ1-1, the complete variable domain is DTAVSQTPKYLVTQMGNDKSIKCEQNLGHDTMYWYKQDSKKFLKIMFSYNNKELIINETVPNRFSPKSPDKAHLNLHINSLELGDSAVYFCASSLTRNTEAFFGQGTRLTVV.

At least ten counts were recorded for this clonotype. The chain recombines TRBV6-4 with TRBJ2-1; the D is unclear. Germline V gives CDR1 MRHNA, CDR2 SNTAGT. The V gene lost 6 bases and the J gene lost 0 bases, with 18 bases spanning the gap. The CDR3 is 17 amino acids. This CDR3 reads CASSYSLRGSSYNEQFF. The CDR3 nucleotides read TGTGCCAGCAGCTATAGTCTTAGAGGTTCCTCCTACAATGAGCAGTTCTTC.

At least ten counts were recorded for this clonotype. The chain joins TRBV6-6 to TRBJ2-6; D is uncertain. This CDR3 is built from 17 residues. Trimming took 3 bases from V and 4 from J, leaving 16 bases between them. Germline V gives CDR1 MNHNY, CDR2 SVGAGI (reference sequence). CDR3 in DNA: TGTGCCAGCAGTTATGGGCAAAACAACTGGGGGGCCAACGTCCTGACTTTC. Its protein product is CASSYGQNNWGANVLTF.

This clonotype has at least ten counts. The chain has TRBV5-4 and TRBJ2-1; D is perhaps TRBD1 or TRBD2 (5 bases each). V was clipped by 0 bases and J by 8 bases, with 9 bases between them. CDR3 length equals 13 residues. The germline gives CDR1 SGHNT, CDR2 YYREEE (reference sequence). The DNA of the CDR3 is TGTGCCAGCAGCTTGGTGGGGGTTGATGAGCAGTTCTTC. Its translation is CASSLVGVDEQFF.

This clonotype was counted at least ten times. The rearrangement joins TRBV29-1 to TRBJ2-1, with D possibly being TRBD2 (6 bases). V gave up 7 bases and J gave up 5 bases, with 15 bases separating them. The germline CDR1 and CDR2 sequences are SQVTM and ANQGSEA. The CDR3 has 13 amino acids. CDR3 sequence reads: CSAWGLSNNEQFF. DNA for the CDR3: TGCAGCGCGTGGGGACTTTCCAACAATGAGCAGTTCTTC.

Concerning this clonotype: A much larger clone lies one base from this, so it may be a read error. V gene TRBV7-9 combines with J gene TRBJ2-3, with D uncertain. Per germline, CDR1 SEHNR and CDR2 FQNEAQ (reference sequence). This CDR3 contains 14 residues. CDR3 nucleotides: TGTGCCAGCAGCTCTCTGATACGGTCAAGTACGCAGAATTTT. It codes for CASSSLIRSSTQNF.

As for this clonotype: Just one base apart from a much larger clone, this may be a read error. This chain connects TRBV6-1 to TRBJ1-1, with 8 nucleotides matching TRBD1. Germline V gene lookup returns CDR1 MNHNS and CDR2 SASEGT. CDR3 size: 17 residues. This CDR3 is CASRDAGGQRLNTETFF. CDR3 coding DNA: TGTGCCAGCCGAGACGCAGGGGGCCAAAGGTTGAACACTGAAACTTTCTTT.

This clonotype was recorded many times. The chain links TRBV18 to TRBJ2-3, with D perhaps TRBD1 (5 bases). Germline V gene data show CDR1 as KGHSH and CDR2 as LQKENI. V was clipped by 4 bases and J by 0 bases, with 14 bases between them. CDR3 length: 16 residues. CDR3: CASSRTRQTSTDTQYF. CDR3 sequence (DNA): TGTGCCAGCTCACGAACTCGACAGACTAGCACAGATACGCAGTATTTT. Full variable domain (remainder filled in from reference TRBV18 and TRBJ2-3): NAGVMQNPRHLVRRRGQEARLRCSPMKGHSHVYWYRQLPEEGLKFMVYLQKENIIDESGMPKERFSAEFPKEGPSILRIQQVVRGDSAAYFCASSRTRQTSTDTQYFGPGTRLTVL.

This clonotype was observed a handful of times. The chain links TRBV11-2 to TRBJ2-3, with no clear D. Looked up from germline, CDR1 is SGHAT and CDR2 is FQNNGV. V lost 4 bases, J lost 2 bases, and 10 bases lay in between. The length of the CDR3 is 14 residues. The CDR3 loop reads CASSSRASTDTQYF. The CDR3 region has the DNA TGTGCCAGCAGCTCTCGGGCCTCCACAGATACGCAGTATTTT.

This clonotype was counted at least ten times. The V gene is TRBV20-1, the J gene TRBJ1-1; D call uncertain. The CDR3 is 13 residues long. CDR1 is DFQATT and CDR2 is SNEGSKA in the germline V gene (reference sequence). The germline V and J ends were trimmed by 0 bases and 0 bases, with 5 bases remaining between them. For the CDR3, the DNA is TGCAGTGCTAGAGATGACCTGAACACTGAAGCTTTCTTT. It translates to CSARDDLNTEAFF.

This clonotype was seen at least ten times. The chain links TRBV12-3 or TRBV12-4 to TRBJ1-1; TRBD1 aligns across 10 bases. This CDR3 contains 15 residues. The junction had 5 bases not matched to a gene; V was cut back by 3 bases and J by 4 bases. The chain's CDR3 is CASSFRRDRGTEAFF. CDR3 nucleotide sequence: TGTGCCAGCAGTTTCCGCCGGGACAGGGGCACTGAAGCTTTCTTT.

In the case of this clonotype: This may come from a read error, since a much larger clone is one base off. The chain recombines TRBV28 with TRBJ1-1; D unresolved. The germline gives CDR1 MDHEN, CDR2 SYDVKM. V lost 8 bases and J 7 bases, leaving 8 bases between the germline ends. The CDR3 contains 10 residues. The CDR3 loop reads CASGSFEAFF. CDR3 nucleotides: TGTGCCAGCGGTTCCTTTGAAGCTTTCTTT. Full variable domain (remainder filled in from reference TRBV28 and TRBJ1-1): DVKVTQSSRYLVKRTGEKVFLECVQDMDHENMFWYRQDPGLGLRLIYFSYDVKMKEKGDIPEGYSVSREKKERFSLILESASTNQTSMYLCASGSFEAFFGQGTRLTVV.

This clonotype appeared many times. The chain combines TRBV20-1 with TRBJ2-1, with D hard to call. The germline V gene encodes CDR1 DFQATT and CDR2 SNEGSKA (reference sequence). The V gene lost 4 bases and the J gene lost 6 bases, with 13 bases spanning the gap. The CDR3 has 13 residues. The CDR3, as DNA: TGCAGTGCTAAGGATACCCGGGCCAATGAGCAGTTCTTC. It translates to CSAKDTRANEQFF.

This chain connects TRBV12-3 or TRBV12-4 to TRBJ1-6; 9 bases fit TRBD1. The CDR3 runs to 15 residues. Unmatched junction bases numbered 2, after V lost 3 bases and J lost 5 bases. The CDR3 region is CASSFTGGHNSPLHF. DNA of the CDR3: TGTGCCAGCAGTTTCACAGGGGGCCATAATTCACCCCTCCACTTT.